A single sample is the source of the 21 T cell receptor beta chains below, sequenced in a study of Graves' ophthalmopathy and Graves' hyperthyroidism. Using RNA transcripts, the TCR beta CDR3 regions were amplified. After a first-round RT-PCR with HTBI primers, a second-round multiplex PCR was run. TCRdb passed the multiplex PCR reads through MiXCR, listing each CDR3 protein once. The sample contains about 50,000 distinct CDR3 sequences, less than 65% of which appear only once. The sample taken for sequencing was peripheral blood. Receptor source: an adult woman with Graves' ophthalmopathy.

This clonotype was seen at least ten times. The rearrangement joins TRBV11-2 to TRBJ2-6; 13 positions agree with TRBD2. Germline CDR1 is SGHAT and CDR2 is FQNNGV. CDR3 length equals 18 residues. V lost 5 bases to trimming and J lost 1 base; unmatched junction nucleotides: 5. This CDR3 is CASSLGLAGASGANVLTF. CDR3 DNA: TGTGCCAGCAGCCTAGGACTAGCGGGAGCTTCTGGGGCCAACGTCCTGACTTTC.

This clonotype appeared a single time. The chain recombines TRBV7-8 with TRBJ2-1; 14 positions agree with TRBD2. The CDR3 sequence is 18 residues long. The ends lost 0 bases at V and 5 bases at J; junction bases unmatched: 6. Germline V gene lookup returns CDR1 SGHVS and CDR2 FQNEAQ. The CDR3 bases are TGTGCCAGCAGCTTAGCGGGGTGGGGACTAGCGGGAGACAATGAGCAGTTCTTC. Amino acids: CASSLAGWGLAGDNEQFF.

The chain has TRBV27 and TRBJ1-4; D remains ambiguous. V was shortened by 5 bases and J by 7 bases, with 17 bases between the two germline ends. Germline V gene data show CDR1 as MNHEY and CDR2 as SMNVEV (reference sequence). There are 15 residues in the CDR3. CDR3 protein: CASSTTVPGSEKLFF. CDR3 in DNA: TGTGCCAGCAGTACGACGGTGCCTGGGAGTGAAAAACTGTTTTTT.

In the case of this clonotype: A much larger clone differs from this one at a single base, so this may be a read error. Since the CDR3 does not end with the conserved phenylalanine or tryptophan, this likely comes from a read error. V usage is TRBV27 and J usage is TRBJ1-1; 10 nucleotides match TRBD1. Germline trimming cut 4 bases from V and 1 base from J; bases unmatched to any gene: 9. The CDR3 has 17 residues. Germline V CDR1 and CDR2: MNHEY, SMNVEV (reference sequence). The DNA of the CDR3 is TGTGCCAGCAGTTACTCGGGGACAGGGGTTCGGAACACTGAAGCTTTCCTT. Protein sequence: CASSYSGTGVRNTEAFL.

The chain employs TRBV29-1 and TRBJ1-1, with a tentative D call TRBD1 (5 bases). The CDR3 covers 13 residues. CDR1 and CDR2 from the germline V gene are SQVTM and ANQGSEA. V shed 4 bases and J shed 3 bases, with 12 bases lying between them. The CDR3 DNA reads TGCAGCGTTGTGGTTATGGGGGACACTGAAGCTTTCTTT. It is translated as CSVVVMGDTEAFF. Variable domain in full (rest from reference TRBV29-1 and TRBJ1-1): SAVISQKPSRDICQRGTSLTIQCQVDSQVTMMFWYRQQPGQSLTLIATANQGSEATYESGFVIDKFPISRPNLTFSTLTVSNMSPEDSSIYLCSVVVMGDTEAFFGQGTRLTVV.

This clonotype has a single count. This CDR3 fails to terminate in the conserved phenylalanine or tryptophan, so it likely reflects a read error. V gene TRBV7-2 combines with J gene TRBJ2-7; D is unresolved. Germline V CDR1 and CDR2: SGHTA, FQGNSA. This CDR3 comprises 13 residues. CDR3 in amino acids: CAGSLGVGYEQYS. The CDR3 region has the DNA TGTGCCGGCAGCTTAGGAGTAGGCTACGAGCAGTACTCC.

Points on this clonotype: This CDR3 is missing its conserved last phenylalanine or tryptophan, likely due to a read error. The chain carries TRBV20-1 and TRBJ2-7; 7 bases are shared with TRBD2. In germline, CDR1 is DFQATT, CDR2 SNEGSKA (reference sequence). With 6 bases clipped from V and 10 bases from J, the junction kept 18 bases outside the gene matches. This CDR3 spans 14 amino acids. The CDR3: CSAPWASGSEKQYL. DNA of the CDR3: TGCAGTGCGCCGTGGGCTAGCGGAAGCGAGAAACAGTACCTC.

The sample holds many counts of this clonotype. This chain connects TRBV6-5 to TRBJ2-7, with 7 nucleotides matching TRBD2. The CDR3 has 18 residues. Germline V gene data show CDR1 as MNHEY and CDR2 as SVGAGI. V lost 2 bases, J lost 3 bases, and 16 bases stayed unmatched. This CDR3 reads CASSYATSNRAGLYEQYF. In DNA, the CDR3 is TGTGCCAGCAGTTACGCCACTAGCAACCGAGCGGGACTCTACGAGCAGTACTTC.

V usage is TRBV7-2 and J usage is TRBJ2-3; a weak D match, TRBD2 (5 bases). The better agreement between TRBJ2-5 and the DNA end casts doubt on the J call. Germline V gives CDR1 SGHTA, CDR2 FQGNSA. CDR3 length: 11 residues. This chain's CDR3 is CASSQSGTQYF. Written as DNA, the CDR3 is TGTGCCAGCAGCCAAAGCGGGACCCAGTACTTC.

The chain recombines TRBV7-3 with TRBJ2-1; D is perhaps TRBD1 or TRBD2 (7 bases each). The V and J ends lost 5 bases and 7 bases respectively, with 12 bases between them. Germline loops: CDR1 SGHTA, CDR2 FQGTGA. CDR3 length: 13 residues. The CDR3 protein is CASSPGGANEQFF. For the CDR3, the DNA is TGTGCCAGCAGCCCAGGGGGGGCGAATGAGCAGTTCTTC.

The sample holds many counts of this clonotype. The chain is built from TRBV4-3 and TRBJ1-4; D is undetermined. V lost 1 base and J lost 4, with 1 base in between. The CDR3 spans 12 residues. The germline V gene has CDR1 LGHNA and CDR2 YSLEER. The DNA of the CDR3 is TGCGCCAGCAGCCAAGTTAATGAAAAACTGTTTTTT. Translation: CASSQVNEKLFF.

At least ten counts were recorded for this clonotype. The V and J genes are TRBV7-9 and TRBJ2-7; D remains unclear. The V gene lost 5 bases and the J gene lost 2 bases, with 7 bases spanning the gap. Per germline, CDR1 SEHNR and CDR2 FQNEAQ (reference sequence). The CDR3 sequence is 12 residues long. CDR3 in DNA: TGTGCCAGCAGCCTAGGAACCTACGAGCAGTACTTC. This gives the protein CASSLGTYEQYF.

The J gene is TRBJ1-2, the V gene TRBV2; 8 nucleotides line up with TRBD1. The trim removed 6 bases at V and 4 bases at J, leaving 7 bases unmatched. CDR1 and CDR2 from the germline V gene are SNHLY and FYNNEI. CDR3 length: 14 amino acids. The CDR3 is CASRASGQGYGYTF. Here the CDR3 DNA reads TGTGCCAGCAGGGCCTCTGGACAGGGCTATGGCTACACCTTC.

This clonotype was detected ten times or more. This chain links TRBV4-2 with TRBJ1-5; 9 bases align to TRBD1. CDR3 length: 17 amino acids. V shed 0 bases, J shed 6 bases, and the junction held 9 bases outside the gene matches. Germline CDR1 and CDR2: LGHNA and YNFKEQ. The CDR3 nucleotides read TGTGCCAGCAGCCAAGATGGAGGGGACAGGGCCCTTCAGCCCCAGCATTTT. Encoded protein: CASSQDGGDRALQPQHF.

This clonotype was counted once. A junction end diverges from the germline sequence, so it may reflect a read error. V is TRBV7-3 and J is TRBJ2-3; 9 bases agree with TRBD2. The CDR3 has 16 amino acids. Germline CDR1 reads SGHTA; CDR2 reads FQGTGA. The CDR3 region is CASRQRLAGGRDTQYF. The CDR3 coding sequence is TGCGCCAGCCGCCAGAGGCTCGCGGGAGGGCGGGATACGCAGTATTTT.

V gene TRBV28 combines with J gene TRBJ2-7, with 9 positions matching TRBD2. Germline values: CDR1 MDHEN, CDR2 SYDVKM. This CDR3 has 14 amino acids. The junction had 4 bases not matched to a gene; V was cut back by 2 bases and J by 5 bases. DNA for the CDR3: TGTGCCAGCAGTTTAACGGCGGGAGGGCACGAGCAGTACTTC. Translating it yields CASSLTAGGHEQYF.

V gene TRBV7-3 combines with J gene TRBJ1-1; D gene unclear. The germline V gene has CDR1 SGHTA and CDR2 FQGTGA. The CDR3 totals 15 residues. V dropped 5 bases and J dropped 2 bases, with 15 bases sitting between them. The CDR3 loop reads CASSRQMIPNTEAFF. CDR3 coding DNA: TGTGCCAGCAGCAGGCAGATGATACCCAACACTGAAGCTTTCTTT.

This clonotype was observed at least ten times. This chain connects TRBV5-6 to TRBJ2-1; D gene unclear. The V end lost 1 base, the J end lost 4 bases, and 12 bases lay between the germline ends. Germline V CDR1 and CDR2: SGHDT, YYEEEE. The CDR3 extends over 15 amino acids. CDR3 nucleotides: TGTGCCAGCAGCTTGATCAGCACCTTTTACAATGAGCAGTTCTTC. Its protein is CASSLISTFYNEQFF. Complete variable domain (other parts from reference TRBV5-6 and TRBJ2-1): DAGVTQSPTHLIKTRGQQVTLRCSPKSGHDTVSWYQQALGQGPQFIFQYYEEEERQRGNFPDRFSGHQFPNYSSELNVNALLLGDSALYLCASSLISTFYNEQFFGPGTRLTVL.

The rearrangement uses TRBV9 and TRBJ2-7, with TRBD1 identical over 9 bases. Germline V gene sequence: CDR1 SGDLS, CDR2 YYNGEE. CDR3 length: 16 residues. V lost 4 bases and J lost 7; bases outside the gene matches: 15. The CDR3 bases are TGTGCCAGCAGCCCCAAGGGACAGGGTCGGACCGGGGAGCAGTACTTC. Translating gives CASSPKGQGRTGEQYF.

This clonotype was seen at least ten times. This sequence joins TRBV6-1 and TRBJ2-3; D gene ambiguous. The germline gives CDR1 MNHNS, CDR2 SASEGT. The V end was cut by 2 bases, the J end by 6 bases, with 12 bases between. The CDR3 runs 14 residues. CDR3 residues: CASSESQVRDTQYF. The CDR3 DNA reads TGTGCCAGCAGTGAATCGCAGGTTCGGGATACGCAGTATTTT.

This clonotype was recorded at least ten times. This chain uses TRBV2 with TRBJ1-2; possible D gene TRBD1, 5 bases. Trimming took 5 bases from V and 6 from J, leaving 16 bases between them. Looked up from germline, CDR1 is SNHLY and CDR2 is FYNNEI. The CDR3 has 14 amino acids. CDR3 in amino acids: CASSSGHAGDGYTF. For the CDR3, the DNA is TGTGCCAGCAGTTCCGGACATGCCGGGGATGGCTACACCTTC.